What follows are 22 T cell receptor beta chains derived from one specimen sequenced in a study of Ad26.COV2.S vaccination and SARS-CoV-2 variants (dated by TCRdb to the early 2020s). Preparation of the library involved the immunoSEQ multiplex PCR assay. TCRdb stores this immuneACCESS table with in-frame sequences only. Part of the clones is absent; in the studies checked, under half of the shortfall reflects unresolved V genes, and no reason is known for the rest. This sample lists around 300,000 clones; about 85% were detected once. Around 6.1% of the sample belongs to the ten largest clones. The sample's treatment or condition label is to be understood as: roughly 18 received Ad26.COV2.S at low or high dose, single or two shots; 5 received placebo; per-sample allocation not given. Repertoires of vaccine and placebo recipients were sequenced from samples taken on day 63 after the first injection.

The specimen comprised peripheral blood, sampled in a trial of Ad26.COV2.S vaccine versus placebo. All receptors derive from a person aged 18 to 59 who received the Ad26.COV2.S COVID-19 vaccine or a placebo.

The rearrangement joins TRBV29-1 to TRBJ1-1; tentatively, D is TRBD1 (6 bases). The CDR3 spans 15 residues. Germline V lookup: CDR1 SQVTM, CDR2 ANQGSEA. V was clipped by 4 bases and J by 6 bases, with 21 bases between them. The CDR3 sequence: CSVVGTLMGSAEAFF. CDR3 DNA: TGCAGCGTTGTGGGGACACTGATGGGTTCTGCTGAAGCTTTCTTT.

The V and J genes are TRBV12-3 or TRBV12-4 and TRBJ2-2; D unresolved. The CDR3 has 13 amino acids. V was pared by 6 bases and J by 4 bases, with 9 bases between. CDR3 sequence reads: CASSKGSTGELFF. CDR3 in DNA: TGTGCCAGCAGCAAGGGAAGCACCGGGGAGCTGTTTTTT.

The chain joins TRBV21-1 to TRBJ1-6; the listed D gene, TRBD1, was not tested against the DNA. TRBV21-1 is recorded as a pseudogene. The CDR3 is made up of 15 amino acids. As DNA, the CDR3 is TGTGCCAGCGCCTTTCGAGGGACAGGAAATTCACCCCTCCACTTT. Translation: CASAFRGTGNSPLHF.

The CDR3 here is CSAHGVFLSNEQFF. The CDR3 DNA sequence: TGCAGCGCACATGGAGTTTTCCTTTCCAATGAGCAGTTCTTC. The genes are TRBV29-1 and TRBJ2-1; D uncertain. The CDR3 is 14 amino acids. Trimming took 7 bases from V and 6 from J, leaving 19 bases between them. Germline CDR1 SQVTM, CDR2 ANQGSEA.

In this sample, this clone turned up a few times. The chain is built from TRBV7-9 and TRBJ2-5; a weak D match, TRBD1 (6 bases). The CDR3 consists of 14 residues. The germline CDR1 and CDR2 sequences are SEHNR and FQNEAQ (reference sequence). Trimming removed 1 base from V and 5 bases from J, with 11 bases in between. The CDR3 reads CASSLVGRGETQYF. The CDR3 DNA sequence: TGTGCCAGCAGCTTAGTGGGCAGGGGCGAGACCCAGTACTTC.

The V and J genes are TRBV19 and TRBJ1-1; 7 positions agree with TRBD1. CDR1 and CDR2 from the germline V gene are LNHDA and SQIVND (reference sequence). The trim removed 6 bases at V and 7 bases at J, leaving 5 bases unmatched. The CDR3 consists of 12 residues. The CDR3: CASRGQDLEAFF. As DNA, the CDR3 is TGTGCCAGTAGAGGACAGGACCTTGAAGCTTTCTTT.

The chain is built from TRBV29-1 and TRBJ2-1; possibly TRBD1 or TRBD2 for D (6 bases each). Germline V lookup: CDR1 SQVTM, CDR2 ANQGSEA. The CDR3 sequence is 14 residues long. V was shortened by 4 bases and J by 0 bases, with 10 bases between the two germline ends. The CDR3 DNA is TGCAGCGTTGCCGGGGGCAGCTCCTACAATGAGCAGTTCTTC. Encoded protein: CSVAGGSSYNEQFF.

V usage is TRBV19 and J usage is TRBJ2-6; D possibly corresponds to TRBD1 (5 bases). The CDR3 has 17 residues. CDR1 is LNHDA and CDR2 is SQIVND in the germline V gene (reference sequence). Trimming stripped 6 bases from V and 0 bases from J, with 15 bases between. The CDR3, as DNA: TGTGCCAGTAGGGGCAAGGGGATCCTCTCTGGGGCCAACGTCCTGACTTTC. Translation gives CASRGKGILSGANVLTF.

The gene calls are TRBV7-9 and TRBJ2-7; D remains unclear. There are 13 residues in the CDR3. CDR1 is SEHNR and CDR2 is FQNEAQ in the germline V gene (reference sequence). V was trimmed by 6 bases and J by 0 bases, leaving 9 bases between them. CDR3 nucleotide sequence: TGTGCCAGCAGTTTGGACGACTCCTACGAGCAGTACTTC. Residues: CASSLDDSYEQYF.

The chain recombines TRBV12-5 with TRBJ1-1, with 7 bases lining up with TRBD1. Germline CDR1 LGHNT, CDR2 FRNRAP. This CDR3 has 14 amino acids. The trim removed 3 bases at V and 3 bases at J, leaving 4 bases unmatched. Here the CDR3 DNA reads TGTGCTAGTGGTTTAGGGCAGGGGGACACTGAAGCTTTCTTT. Its translation is CASGLGQGDTEAFF.

The CDR3 sequence: CVTGRTDTQYF. The CDR3 DNA follows: TGTGTTACCGGCCGCACAGATACGCAGTATTTT. This chain joins TRBV6-5 and TRBJ2-3; no clear D. The CDR3 length is 11 residues. Germline assignment: CDR1 MNHEY and CDR2 SVGAGI.

This chain connects TRBV15 to TRBJ2-1; a weak D match, TRBD2 (5 bases). The CDR3 contains 13 residues. Germline CDR1 reads LNHNV; CDR2 reads YYDKDF (reference sequence). Trimming removed 4 bases from V and 9 bases from J, with 13 bases in between. DNA for the CDR3: TGTGCCACCAGCAACCTAGAAGGGAGTGAGCAGTTCTTC. Translating gives CATSNLEGSEQFF.

The CDR3 region has the DNA TGTGCCAGCAGCTGGGGACAGTCGGGGAATGAAAAACTGTTTTTT. Translating gives CASSWGQSGNEKLFF. The chain joins TRBV5-4 to TRBJ1-4, with 7 bases matching TRBD1. The CDR3 contains 15 residues. Per the germline V gene, CDR1 is SGHNT and CDR2 is YYREEE (reference sequence). V shed 3 bases and J 5 bases; nucleotides not matched to a gene: 7.

This clone turned up a few times. The chain recombines TRBV11-2 with TRBJ1-1; D unclear. V dropped 1 base and J dropped 1 base, with 7 bases sitting between them. This CDR3 region has 14 residues. Germline CDR1 SGHAT, CDR2 FQNNGV. The CDR3 spells CASSLGARNTEAFF. The CDR3 nucleotides read TGTGCCAGCAGCTTAGGGGCAAGGAACACTGAAGCTTTCTTT.

CDR3 in DNA: TGTGCCAGCAGCCAAGGGTCGGCAGGGGTGAGTTCACCCCTCCACTTT. Translating it yields CASSQGSAGVSSPLHF. The rearrangement joins TRBV3-1 (or the pseudogene TRBV3-2) to TRBJ1-6, with D perhaps matching TRBD1 (6 bases). The CDR3 covers 16 residues. CDR1 and CDR2 from the germline V gene are LGHDT and YNNKEL (reference sequence). The V and J ends lost 1 base and 9 bases respectively, with 16 bases between them.

The chain employs TRBV19 and TRBJ2-1, with 8 positions matching TRBD1. The CDR3 totals 17 residues. After removal of 7 bases from V and 4 bases from J, the junction contained 15 bases not matched to a gene. Germline CDR1 is LNHDA and CDR2 is SQIVND (reference sequence). This chain's CDR3 is CASKPAGGELRYNEQFF. CDR3 nucleotide sequence: TGTGCCAGTAAACCGGCAGGGGGCGAGCTGAGATACAATGAGCAGTTCTTC.

The V and J genes are TRBV6-4 and TRBJ1-2; a weak D match, TRBD1 (5 bases). Trimming pared 5 bases from V and 4 bases from J, leaving 11 bases between. The CDR3 has 13 residues. Per the germline V gene, CDR1 is MRHNA and CDR2 is SNTAGT. The CDR3 loop reads CASSRVQGYGYTF. The CDR3 nucleotides are TGTGCCAGCAGTAGGGTCCAGGGCTATGGCTACACCTTC.

This clone was recorded once. The rearrangement joins TRBV6-1 to TRBJ1-2; D is possibly TRBD1 (5 bases). Looked up from germline, CDR1 is MNHNS and CDR2 is SASEGT. The CDR3 is 13 residues long. V lost 1 base and J lost 5, with 8 bases in between. CDR3 bases: TGTGCCAGCAGTGAAGGGGGCTGGTATGGCTACACCTTC. This encodes CASSEGGWYGYTF.

This chain joins TRBV5-8 and TRBJ1-4; D is uncertain. Germline CDR1 is SGHTS and CDR2 is YDEGEE. This CDR3 is built from 13 residues. Trimming removed 0 bases at V and 8 bases at J, with 8 bases between. In DNA form, the CDR3 reads TGTGCCAGCAGCTTGGGACTCAGGGAAAAACTGTTTTTT. Amino acids: CASSLGLREKLFF.

The rearrangement joins TRBV9 to TRBJ1-2, with D possibly matching TRBD1 (6 bases). Deletions cut 4 bases from V and 11 bases from J, with 18 bases between. The CDR3 extends over 13 amino acids. Germline V gene lookup returns CDR1 SGDLS and CDR2 YYNGEE. The CDR3 loop is CASSPADRRGYTF. In DNA form, the CDR3 reads TGTGCCAGCAGCCCCGCGGACAGAAGAGGTTACACCTTC.

This chain connects TRBV28 to TRBJ2-7; weak D call: TRBD1 (6 bases). Germline values: CDR1 MDHEN, CDR2 SYDVKM. V lost 5 bases, J lost 9 bases, and 14 bases lay in between. CDR3 length equals 12 residues. The CDR3 reads CASSLTGSGQYF. The CDR3 DNA reads as TGTGCCAGCAGTCTTACAGGGAGTGGGCAGTACTTC.

The rearrangement links TRBV6-4 to TRBJ1-1; no clear D gene. Trimming left V 6 bases short and J 9 bases short, with 8 bases between. The CDR3 contains 10 residues. Germline CDR1 is MRHNA and CDR2 is SNTAGT. Written as DNA, the CDR3 is TGTGCCAGCAGCCGGGGAAAAGCTTTCTTT. Protein sequence: CASSRGKAFF.